This TCR beta chain emerged from a study of blood T cell repertoires in COVID-19. Study-level background: From the United States, Italy and Spain came samples of acute and convalescent COVID-19. The cDNA or gDNA used as material had been derived from T cells, B-cell-depleted T cells, or PBMCs.

Methods used by the authors: Amplified reference gene primers provided the basis for estimating nucleated cell counts. Some clones are missing from TCRdb's copy, which holds only in-frame ones; the method was immunoSEQ multiplex PCR. V and J calls and clone size are given by that table; D and trimming were obtained from the DNA. Altogether roughly 200,000 clones are present, around 88% being singletons, with the ten largest covering around 1.5%. This CDR3 is built from 16 residues. The junction had 7 bases not matched to a gene; V was cut back by 5 bases and J by 1 base. Per germline, CDR1 SGHNT and CDR2 YENEEA.

The chain uses TRBV11-3 and TRBJ2-2; 7 bases fit TRBD1. Sequencing was done on a sample of peripheral blood. This sequence was found in a man aged 18 to 30 with active or convalescent COVID-19. CDR3 region: CASSQGVQGNTGELFF. CDR3 sequence (DNA): TGTGCCAGCAGCCAGGGGGTCCAGGGGAACACCGGGGAGCTGTTTTTT. Full variable domain (remainder filled in from reference TRBV11-3 and TRBJ2-2): EAGVVQSPRYKIIEKKQPVAFWCNPISGHNTLYWYLQNLGQGPELLIRYENEEAVDDSQLPKDRFSAERLKGVDSTLKIQPAELGDSAVYLCASSQGVQGNTGELFFGEGSRLTVL.